This record covers a single T cell receptor beta chain. The sample belongs to a study of cytomegalovirus exposure and HLA in healthy donors. The CDR3 is 15 amino acids. Trimming removed 2 bases at V and 5 bases at J, with 10 bases between. CDR1 SGHVS and CDR2 FQNEAQ come from the germline V gene. It was with 60 Vbeta and 13 Jbeta primers that the PCR ran. TCRdb's copy holds only in-frame clones and misses some; the assay was immunoSEQ multiplex PCR. Counted here are about 140,000 clones, roughly 76% occurring once; the ten biggest clones make up about 1.2%. Sequenced: PBMCs. The sequence came from a woman between 35 and 50 years old in good health and CMV-seronegative. The chain carries TRBV7-8 and TRBJ1-6; D is possibly TRBD1 (6 bases). The CDR3 nucleotides are TGTGCCAGCAGCTTATCCCAGGGGAATAATTCACCCCTCCACTTT. Amino acids: CASSLSQGNNSPLHF.